This TCR beta chain derives from a study of blood T cell repertoires in COVID-19. Assay used: immunoSEQ multiplex PCR; TCRdb lists only in-frame clones, some missing. Of just under 150,000 clones listed, around 84% were seen once; the top ten hold 4.5% to 6%. The CDR3 has 15 amino acids. Germline values: CDR1 LNHDA, CDR2 SQIVND (reference sequence). V dropped 7 bases and J dropped 5 bases, with 20 bases sitting between them. The gene calls are TRBV19 and TRBJ1-2, with D tentatively TRBD1 (6 bases). The source is a human donor in a cohort sampled during active COVID-19. Sequenced material: peripheral blood. The CDR3: CASNPSRGAQYGYTF. The CDR3 coding sequence is TGTGCCAGTAATCCCTCCAGGGGAGCTCAATATGGCTACACCTTC.